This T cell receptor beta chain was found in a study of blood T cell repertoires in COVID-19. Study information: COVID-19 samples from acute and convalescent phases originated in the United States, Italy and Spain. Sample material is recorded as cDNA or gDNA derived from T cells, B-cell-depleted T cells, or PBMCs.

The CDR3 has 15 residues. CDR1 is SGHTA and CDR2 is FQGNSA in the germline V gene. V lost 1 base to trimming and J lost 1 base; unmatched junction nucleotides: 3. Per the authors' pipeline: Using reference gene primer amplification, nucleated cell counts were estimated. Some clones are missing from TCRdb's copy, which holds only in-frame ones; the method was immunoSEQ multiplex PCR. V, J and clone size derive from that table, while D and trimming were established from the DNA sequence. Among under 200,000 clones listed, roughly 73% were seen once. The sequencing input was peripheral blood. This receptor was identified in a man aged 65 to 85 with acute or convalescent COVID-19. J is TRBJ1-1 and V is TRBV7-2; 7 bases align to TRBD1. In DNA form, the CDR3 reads TGTGCCAGCAGCTTAGTAGCAGGGGGGAACACTGAAGCTTTCTTT. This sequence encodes CASSLVAGGNTEAFF.